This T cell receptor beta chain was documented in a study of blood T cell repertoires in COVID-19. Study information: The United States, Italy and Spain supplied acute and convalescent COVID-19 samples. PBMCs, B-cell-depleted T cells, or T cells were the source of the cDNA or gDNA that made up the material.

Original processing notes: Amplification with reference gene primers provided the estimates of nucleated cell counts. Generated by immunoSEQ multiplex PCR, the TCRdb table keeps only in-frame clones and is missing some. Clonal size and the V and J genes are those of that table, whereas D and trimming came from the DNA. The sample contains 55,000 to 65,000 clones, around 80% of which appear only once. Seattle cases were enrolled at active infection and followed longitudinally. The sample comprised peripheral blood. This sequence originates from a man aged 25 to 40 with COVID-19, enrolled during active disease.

CDR3 region: CAWSLERSGNTIYF. The CDR3 nucleotides are TGTGCCTGGAGTTTAGAGAGGTCTGGAAACACCATATATTTT. The chain employs TRBV30 and TRBJ1-3, with no clear D. Germline lookup yields CDR1 GTSNPN and CDR2 SVGIG (reference sequence). Trimming took off 2 bases at V and 1 base at J, with 9 bases between the two ends. The CDR3 has 14 amino acids.